This T cell receptor beta chain originates from a study of vaccination and CD4 T cells after COVID-19. Study overall: No peptide, an HIV-1 Nef pool, or a CEFX pool was what each control culture received.

The treatment is: approximately 9-day PBMC culture with coronavirus spike peptide pools or control peptides (ViraFEST assay). CDR1 is SGDLS and CDR2 is YYNGEE in the germline V gene. The CDR3 has 21 amino acids. The V end lost 0 bases, the J end lost 8 bases, and 33 bases lay between the germline ends. Comment on this clonotype: What it recognizes is unknown.

Whole-study findings and limits: A nonsignificant rise from roughly 21 to 40 was seen in the median number of SARS-CoV-2-reactive clonotypes.

Cultured CD4+ T cells had their DNA profiled by the Oncomine TCR Beta short-read assay. TCRdb independently ran MiXCR on the PCR reads; one entry per CDR3 protein. The sample contains almost 20,000 distinct CDR3 sequences, around four fifths of which appear only once. The material sequenced was CD4+ T cells from blood, cultured in vitro, taken after SARS-CoV-2 vaccination. The receptor comes from a human donor who received a COVID-19 vaccine. J is TRBJ2-1 and V is TRBV9, with D possibly being TRBD2 (7 bases). CDR3 bases: TGTGCCAGCAGCGTAGCTACCCCCACGCGTGCGGGGGCACACCAAGGGTATGAGCAGTTCTTC. Amino acids: CASSVATPTRAGAHQGYEQFF.